These 31 T cell receptor beta chains share one sample of origin, sequenced in a study of radiotherapy plus CTLA-4 blockade in lung cancer. Profiling relied on immunoSEQ multiplex PCR, and the TCRdb table lists in-frame clones only, not all of them. The sample lists about 110,000 clones, more than 75% seen once, with 2.5% to 3.5% in the top ten. This sample comprised peripheral blood, obtained from a patient treated with radiotherapy plus ipilimumab. Every receptor here comes from a human donor with non-small cell lung cancer that progressed on radiotherapy plus ipilimumab. Some clones in this sample may be carry-over from other donors' samples.

This chain uses TRBV21-1 with TRBJ2-1; the table's D call TRBD1 went unverified against the DNA. TRBV21-1 is shown as a pseudogene. The CDR3 runs 18 residues. In nucleotides, the CDR3 is TGTGCCAGCAGATTGGGGGGGCGACGGGACAGGGTAATTAATGAGCAGTTCTTC. Amino acids: CASRLGGRRDRVINEQFF.

The genes are TRBV5-4 and TRBJ1-4, with 7 bases matching TRBD1. V lost 4 bases to trimming and J lost 6 bases; unmatched junction nucleotides: 12. Germline-derived CDR1 and CDR2 are SGHNT and YYREEE (reference sequence). The CDR3 contains 16 residues. The CDR3 bases are TGTGCCAGCAGCACTCCCACAGGGGCGCAGGATGAAAAACTGTTTTTT. Protein product: CASSTPTGAQDEKLFF.

This clone was found a few times. This sequence joins TRBV11-1 and TRBJ1-6; 8 bases map to TRBD1. The CDR3 consists of 18 residues. Germline trimming cut 3 bases from V and 0 bases from J; bases unmatched to any gene: 7. From germline, CDR1 is SGHAT and CDR2 FQDESV (reference sequence). CDR3 sequence reads: CASSFSGGLSSYNSPLHF. CDR3 DNA sequence: TGTGCCAGCAGCTTCTCAGGGGGCCTGAGCTCCTATAATTCACCCCTCCACTTT.

The V call is TRBV14, the J call TRBJ2-2; possible D gene TRBD1, 5 bases. Germline loops: CDR1 SGHDN, CDR2 FVKESK. This CDR3 has 13 amino acids. Deletions cut 4 bases from V and 6 bases from J, with 9 bases between. CDR3 in amino acids: CASSPQGAGELFF. The CDR3 DNA sequence: TGTGCCAGCAGCCCCCAGGGTGCCGGGGAGCTGTTTTTT.

This chain links TRBV2 with TRBJ2-1; a weak D match, TRBD1 (6 bases). Trimming left V 2 bases short and J 8 bases short, with 13 bases between. This CDR3 has 14 residues. Germline V gene lookup returns CDR1 SNHLY and CDR2 FYNNEI. The CDR3 coding sequence is TGTGCCAGCAGTGAAACAGGGTGGTCACATGAGCAGTTCTTC. Translated, it gives CASSETGWSHEQFF.

V usage is TRBV5-6 and J usage is TRBJ1-1, with D uncertain. From germline, CDR1 is SGHDT and CDR2 YYEEEE. The ends were cut back, 1 base at V and 7 bases at J, with 8 bases in the middle. The CDR3 loop spans 12 amino acids. This CDR3 is CASSLNEVEAFF. The CDR3 nucleotides are TGTGCCAGCAGCTTGAACGAAGTTGAAGCTTTCTTT.

CDR3 sequence (DNA): TGTGCCAGCAGCTTAACCTTCGGGCAGGGCTACGAGCAGTACTTC. It specifies CASSLTFGQGYEQYF. The genes are TRBV7-2 and TRBJ2-7; possibly TRBD1 for D (5 bases). Germline V CDR1 and CDR2: SGHTA, FQGNSA. This CDR3 has 15 amino acids. The V and J ends lost 2 bases and 3 bases respectively, with 14 bases between them.

This chain links TRBV5-5 with TRBJ2-7; 8 positions match TRBD1. There are 16 residues in the CDR3. Germline V gives CDR1 SGHKS, CDR2 YYEKEE (reference sequence). V lost 0 bases, J lost 5 bases, and 10 bases stayed unmatched. This chain's CDR3 is CASSLAVGQGFHEQYF. Here the CDR3 DNA reads TGTGCCAGCAGCTTGGCCGTTGGACAGGGTTTCCACGAGCAGTACTTC.

The chain links TRBV5-6 to TRBJ2-5; TRBD2 matches 8 bases. The CDR3 runs to 15 residues. Germline V gene sequence: CDR1 SGHDT, CDR2 YYEEEE. J was trimmed by 1 base and V by 5 bases; bases with no gene match: 7. CDR3 sequence reads: CASSFSGELQETQYF. The CDR3 region has the DNA TGTGCCAGCAGTTTTAGCGGGGAGCTCCAAGAGACCCAGTACTTC.

This chain links TRBV7-2 with TRBJ1-2; D not certain. Germline CDR1 reads SGHTA; CDR2 reads FQGNSA. This CDR3 is built from 15 residues. V was pared by 3 bases and J by 7 bases, with 18 bases between. CDR3 loop: CASSFLIGGAGGYTF. CDR3 nucleotides: TGTGCCAGCAGCTTCCTAATTGGCGGCGCTGGTGGCTACACCTTC.

This chain uses TRBV7-2 with TRBJ2-2; 8 nucleotides align to TRBD1. The CDR3 totals 14 residues. V lost 7 bases and J lost 6; bases outside the gene matches: 7. CDR1 and CDR2 from the germline V gene are SGHTA and FQGNSA. The CDR3 DNA reads TGTGCCAGCAAGATGGACAGGGCGTCCGGGGAGCTGTTTTTT. It is translated as CASKMDRASGELFF.

The chain uses TRBV27 and TRBJ1-5, with D uncertain. CDR3 length: 17 residues. CDR1 MNHEY and CDR2 SMNVEV come from the germline V gene (reference sequence). V lost 6 bases, J lost 3 bases, and 21 bases lay in between. CDR3 sequence reads: CASSLGSSGFINQPQHF. The CDR3 DNA is TGTGCCAGCAGCCTAGGTTCTTCGGGCTTTATCAATCAGCCCCAGCATTTT.

V usage is TRBV27 and J usage is TRBJ1-1; D remains unclear. The CDR3 has 9 residues. CDR1 and CDR2 from the germline V gene are MNHEY and SMNVEV (reference sequence). With 8 bases removed from V and 6 bases from J, the gap between germline ends came to 4 bases. CDR3 sequence reads: CASGPEAFF. The CDR3 region has the DNA TGTGCCAGCGGCCCTGAAGCTTTCTTT.

The sample holds a few counts of this clone. This sequence joins TRBV7-2 and TRBJ2-3, with TRBD1 identical over 7 bases. V lost 5 bases, J lost 3 bases, and 8 bases stayed unmatched. Germline V gives CDR1 SGHTA, CDR2 FQGNSA. The CDR3 spans 15 residues. For the CDR3, the DNA is TGTGCCAGCAGCCCCGACAGGGCCCGGACAGATACGCAGTATTTT. The encoded protein is CASSPDRARTDTQYF.

For this clone: The junction does not match germline at one end; this may be a read error. The rearrangement links TRBV7-8 to TRBJ2-2; possibly TRBD2 for D (6 bases). CDR3 length: 16 amino acids. Germline V gene lookup returns CDR1 SGHVS and CDR2 FQNEAQ. CDR3 coding DNA: TGTGCCAGCAGCATAGCACCGGGACTGCTCTCCGGGGAGCTGTTTTTT. The encoded protein is CASSIAPGLLSGELFF.

The genes are TRBV7-9 and TRBJ2-7; 7 bases map to TRBD2. Germline values: CDR1 SEHNR, CDR2 FQNEAQ (reference sequence). Trimming removed 5 bases from V and 3 bases from J; junction bases left unmatched: 1. The CDR3 covers 12 residues. The CDR3 here is CASSRDYYEQYF. The CDR3 DNA is TGTGCCAGCAGCCGGGACTACTACGAGCAGTACTTC.

This clone was picked up a small number of times. The CDR3 DNA reads as TGTGCCACACCGTGGGGGCGGGCAACAGATACGCAGTATTTT. Protein product: CATPWGRATDTQYF. The rearrangement links TRBV19 to TRBJ2-3, with D possibly matching TRBD1 (6 bases). Germline assignment: CDR1 LNHDA and CDR2 SQIVND (reference sequence). V gave up 10 bases and J gave up 3 bases, with 17 bases separating them. This CDR3 contains 14 residues. The full variable domain, in which reference TRBV19 and TRBJ2-3 provide the parts outside the CDR3, is DGGITQSPKYLFRKEGQNVTLSCEQNLNHDAMYWYRQDPGQGLRLIYYSQIVNDFQKGDIAEGYSVSREKKESFPLTVTSAQKNPTAFYLCATPWGRATDTQYFGPGTRLTVL.

The rearrangement links TRBV2 to TRBJ2-3; TRBD2 might be the D (5 bases). V was pared by 5 bases and J by 6 bases, with 9 bases between. The length of the CDR3 is 12 residues. Germline CDR1 SNHLY, CDR2 FYNNEI. This chain's CDR3 is CASSRTRDTQYF. In nucleotides, the CDR3 is TGTGCCAGCAGTCGGACTCGCGATACGCAGTATTTT.

This clone was counted a single time. The J gene is TRBJ1-5, the V gene TRBV4-3; tentative D call: TRBD1 (5 bases). Germline-derived CDR1 and CDR2 are LGHNA and YSLEER. The ends were cut back, 3 bases at V and 1 base at J, with 16 bases in the middle. This CDR3 region has 17 residues. CDR3 protein: CASSHSPDRESNQPQHF. Written as DNA, the CDR3 is TGCGCCAGCAGCCATAGTCCTGACAGAGAGAGCAATCAGCCCCAGCATTTT.

This clone was observed many times. This chain joins TRBV10-3 and TRBJ1-2; D is unresolved. V shed 2 bases and J shed 11 bases, with 12 bases lying between them. The CDR3 length is 12 residues. Germline V gives CDR1 ENHRY, CDR2 SYGVKD. The CDR3 DNA sequence: TGTGCCATCAGTGAGAGGGAAACGGGGTACACCTTC. It encodes CAISERETGYTF.

The chain combines TRBV9 with TRBJ2-3; tentative D call: TRBD2 (5 bases). Germline CDR1 and CDR2: SGDLS and YYNGEE. Trimming removed 1 base from V and 2 bases from J, with 11 bases in between. CDR3 length equals 15 residues. The CDR3, as DNA: TGTGCCAGCAGCGTACGGGCGGGCTCCACAGATACGCAGTATTTT. The encoded protein is CASSVRAGSTDTQYF.

The chain recombines TRBV7-2 with TRBJ2-7; no clear D gene. The V and J ends lost 1 base and 4 bases respectively, with 14 bases between them. This CDR3 is built from 15 residues. Per germline, CDR1 SGHTA and CDR2 FQGNSA. The CDR3: CASSLVGSAPYEQYF. The DNA for the CDR3 is TGTGCCAGCAGCTTAGTGGGCTCGGCCCCATACGAGCAGTACTTC.

This sequence joins TRBV10-3 and TRBJ1-1; D not resolved. Trimming removed 3 bases from V and 0 bases from J, with 8 bases in between. CDR1 and CDR2 (germline): ENHRY, SYGVKD. The CDR3 runs to 14 residues. CDR3 DNA: TGTGCCATCAGTGAATTCCTACTGAACACTGAAGCTTTCTTT. Translating it yields CAISEFLLNTEAFF.

The J gene is TRBJ2-5, the V gene TRBV18; possible D gene TRBD1, 6 bases. Germline CDR1 and CDR2: KGHSH and LQKENI. Trimming stripped 3 bases from V and 1 base from J, with 12 bases between. The CDR3 runs 15 residues. CDR3 in amino acids: CASSPLQGPQETQYF. The CDR3 region has the DNA TGTGCCAGCTCACCGCTACAGGGTCCCCAAGAGACCCAGTACTTC.

This clone was seen once. CDR3 sequence: CSVAVGGAGQPQHF. CDR3 in DNA: TGCAGCGTTGCCGTGGGGGGGGCAGGACAGCCCCAGCATTTT. V gene TRBV29-1 combines with J gene TRBJ1-5; D is possibly TRBD1 (6 bases). The CDR3 is made up of 14 amino acids. V was shortened by 4 bases and J by 7 bases, with 17 bases between the two germline ends. Germline V gene lookup returns CDR1 SQVTM and CDR2 ANQGSEA.

This sequence joins TRBV9 and TRBJ1-2; 10 nucleotides align to TRBD1. With V trimmed by 1 base and J by 3 bases, 6 bases remained unmatched. The CDR3 has 16 amino acids. The germline V gene has CDR1 SGDLS and CDR2 YYNGEE. The chain's CDR3 is CASSVTLGTGDYGYTF. The CDR3, as DNA: TGTGCCAGCAGCGTAACCCTCGGGACAGGGGACTATGGCTACACCTTC. The whole variable domain, filled in from reference TRBV9 and TRBJ1-2, reads DSGVTQTPKHLITATGQRVTLRCSPRSGDLSVYWYQQSLDQGLQFLIQYYNGEERAKGNILERFSAQQFPDLHSELNLSSLELGDSALYFCASSVTLGTGDYGYTFGSGTRLTVV.

V usage is TRBV4-3 and J usage is TRBJ1-5; D not certain. There are 13 residues in the CDR3. CDR1 is LGHNA and CDR2 is YSLEER in the germline V gene. V was shortened by 0 bases and J by 6 bases, with 6 bases between the two germline ends. CDR3 protein: CASSQEGGQPQHF. CDR3 sequence (DNA): TGCGCCAGCAGCCAAGAAGGTGGTCAGCCCCAGCATTTT.

The genes are TRBV5-4 and TRBJ1-2; tentatively, D is TRBD1 (5 bases). Trimming removed 4 bases from V and 6 bases from J, with 16 bases in between. CDR1 SGHNT and CDR2 YYREEE come from the germline V gene (reference sequence). This CDR3 contains 14 residues. The CDR3 sequence is CASSRPRDSDGYTF. The CDR3, as DNA: TGTGCCAGCAGCCGCCCCAGGGACTCCGATGGCTACACCTTC.

The sample holds a few counts of this clone. The chain couples TRBV6-5 to TRBJ1-3, with D unresolved. This CDR3 spans 13 amino acids. Germline V gene lookup returns CDR1 MNHEY and CDR2 SVGAGI. Trimming took 4 bases from V and 0 from J, leaving 4 bases between them. The CDR3: CASSSHSGNTIYF. CDR3 DNA: TGTGCCAGCAGTTCCCACTCTGGAAACACCATATATTTT.

In this sample, this clone turned up a few times. The chain employs TRBV6-5 and TRBJ2-7; D uncertain. Germline CDR1 reads MNHEY; CDR2 reads SVGAGI. Trimming took off 2 bases at V and 2 bases at J, with 10 bases between the two ends. The CDR3 runs to 14 residues. CDR3: CASSYESGAYEQYF. CDR3 nucleotides: TGTGCCAGCAGTTACGAGTCCGGAGCCTACGAGCAGTACTTC.

The rearrangement uses TRBV6-1 and TRBJ1-1; D is uncertain. Germline CDR1 and CDR2: MNHNS and SASEGT. There are 13 residues in the CDR3. V was shortened by 3 bases and J by 12 bases, with 17 bases between the two germline ends. CDR3 coding DNA: TGTGCCAGCAGTGATGATGGTCCCACCAAAACTTTCTTT. Amino acid sequence: CASSDDGPTKTFF.